These 13 T cell receptor beta chains share one sample of origin, sequenced in a study of human T cells and chemical hapten exposure. Using its own MiXCR run on the RACE reads, TCRdb lists one record per CDR3 protein. The sample yields 70,000 to 75,000 distinct CDR3 sequences, 30% to 35% seen once. Time point in this sample: patch test 1, 2 weeks after DPC sensitization. Described treatment: therapeutic diphenylcyclopropenone sensitization with weekly scalp DPC. Sequenced here: whole blood, sampled in connection with sensitization to the hapten diphenylcyclopropenone (DPC). The receptor set was obtained from a middle-aged man with alopecia areata. Some clones in this sample may be carry-over from other donors' samples.

The CDR3 loop reads CASSPRTGPTGELFF. CDR3 DNA sequence: TGTGCCAGCAGTCCCCGGACAGGCCCCACCGGGGAGCTGTTTTTT. The genes are TRBV12-3 or TRBV12-4 and TRBJ2-2; TRBD1 matches at 7 bases. The CDR3 consists of 15 residues. V trimming: 5 bases; J trimming: 4 bases; junction bases outside the gene matches: 7.

This clonotype was counted only a few times. This chain links TRBV6-5 with TRBJ2-1, with 10 bases aligning to TRBD2. Germline V gene data show CDR1 as MNHEY and CDR2 as SVGAGI. V was clipped by 0 bases and J by 3 bases; unmatched bases: 8. The CDR3 is 18 amino acids. This chain's CDR3 is CASSYSAPGTSVYNEQFF. DNA of the CDR3: TGTGCCAGCAGTTACTCAGCACCAGGGACTAGCGTCTACAATGAGCAGTTCTTC.

The chain has TRBV27 and TRBJ2-3; maybe TRBD1 (6 bases). This CDR3 is 14 amino acids long. CDR1 and CDR2 (germline): MNHEY, SMNVEV (reference sequence). Trimming shortened V by 6 bases and J by 0 bases, and 10 bases separated the two germline ends. CDR3 sequence (DNA): TGTGCCAGCAGCCACAGGGCTAGCACAGATACGCAGTATTTT. Translation gives CASSHRASTDTQYF.

The chain has TRBV12-3 or TRBV12-4 and TRBJ2-7; 12 positions agree with TRBD1. V was pared by 6 bases and J by 6 bases, with 0 bases of the junction left unmatched. The CDR3 spans 12 residues. CDR3 coding DNA: TGTGCCAGCAGGGGACAGGGGGCCGAGCAGTACTTC. Protein product: CASRGQGAEQYF.

V gene TRBV9 combines with J gene TRBJ2-2; the match to TRBD1 covers 12 bases. This CDR3 has 16 amino acids. Germline V gene lookup returns CDR1 SGDLS and CDR2 YYNGEE. V lost 3 bases and J lost 7; bases outside the gene matches: 7. The CDR3 protein is CASSEGGTGGIGELFF. As DNA, the CDR3 is TGTGCCAGCAGCGAGGGTGGGACAGGGGGCATCGGGGAGCTGTTTTTT.

In nucleotides, the CDR3 is TGTGCCAGCAGTTCCCAGGGGAGGGGGCGAAAGGACACAGATACGCAGTATTTT. Protein product: CASSSQGRGRKDTDTQYF. The J gene is TRBJ2-3, the V gene TRBV12-3 or TRBV12-4, with D possibly being TRBD1 or TRBD2 (7 bases each). Trimming took 4 bases from V and 2 from J, leaving 22 bases between them. The CDR3 has 18 amino acids.

This clonotype was seen a few times. This sequence joins TRBV10-3 and TRBJ2-3, with D perhaps TRBD2 (5 bases). Germline V gives CDR1 ENHRY, CDR2 SYGVKD. V lost 11 bases to trimming and J lost 4 bases, with 16 bases between them. CDR3 length: 13 residues. CDR3 nucleotide sequence: TGTGCCTCCGCCCGGCTAGCCCCAGATACGCAGTATTTT. Translating it yields CASARLAPDTQYF.

This rearrangement joins TRBV4-3 to TRBJ1-5, with no clear D. The germline V gene encodes CDR1 LGHNA and CDR2 YSLEER. The CDR3 length is 14 residues. V was clipped by 1 base and J by 8 bases, with 12 bases between them. CDR3 residues: CASSQGLALKPQHF. CDR3 nucleotide sequence: TGCGCCAGCAGCCAAGGCCTGGCCTTGAAGCCCCAGCATTTT.

This clonotype has only a few counts. V gene TRBV3-1 combines with J gene TRBJ1-2; 10 bases agree with TRBD1. The germline gives CDR1 LGHDT, CDR2 YNNKEL (reference sequence). The ends lost 0 bases at V and 8 bases at J; junction bases unmatched: 6. The CDR3 runs to 15 residues. Here the CDR3 DNA reads TGTGCCAGCAGCCAAGATGTCAGGACAGGGGGAGGCTACACCTTC. This sequence encodes CASSQDVRTGGGYTF.

The genes are TRBV10-3 and TRBJ2-5; tentatively, D is TRBD1 (6 bases). The V gene's germline CDR1 is ENHRY and CDR2 SYGVKD. V shed 7 bases and J shed 7 bases, with 16 bases lying between them. The CDR3 runs 13 residues. The chain's CDR3 is CAIKEQGKGTQYF. CDR3 sequence (DNA): TGTGCCATCAAGGAGCAGGGGAAGGGGACCCAGTACTTC.

The genes are TRBV12-3 or TRBV12-4 and TRBJ2-7; tentatively, D is TRBD1 or TRBD2 (6 bases each). Trimming shortened V by 1 base and J by 3 bases, and 13 bases separated the two germline ends. The CDR3 is made up of 15 amino acids. CDR3 sequence: CASSLVMGGYYEQYF. The CDR3 bases are TGTGCCAGCAGTTTAGTCATGGGGGGCTACTACGAGCAGTACTTC.

This clonotype was counted between two and nine times. The chain combines TRBV7-9 with TRBJ2-3; 8 bases line up with TRBD2. J gave up 0 bases and V 8 bases, and 4 bases lay outside the gene matches. The germline V gene encodes CDR1 SEHNR and CDR2 FQNEAQ (reference sequence). This CDR3 has 14 amino acids. The CDR3 coding sequence is TGTGCCAGCTCGTCTAGCGGGAGCACAGATACGCAGTATTTT. Translation: CASSSSGSTDTQYF.

V is TRBV7-8 and J is TRBJ2-3, with D tentatively TRBD2 (5 bases). The CDR3 has 16 residues. Trimming shortened V by 4 bases and J by 1 base, and 15 bases separated the two germline ends. Germline CDR1 SGHVS, CDR2 FQNEAQ. The CDR3 sequence: CASSSILWRGTDTQYF. CDR3 DNA: TGTGCCAGCAGCTCAATCCTATGGCGGGGCACAGATACGCAGTATTTT.